This TCR beta chain was retrieved from a study of T cell responses to AZD1222 COVID-19 vaccine. Overall study results and limits: Repertoires were collected only later (after the peak T cell response had occurred). Targets within unmutated variant regions were reportedly found for nearly half of spike-specific TCRs. Baseline antibody screening turned up just a handful of seropositive AZD1222 recipients. Spike-specific TCR repertoires showed rising breadth and depth after two AZD1222 doses.

Sequencing was performed with immunoSEQ multiplex PCR; in TCRdb, only in-frame clones are kept and a portion is missing. This sample has some 130,000 clones, with around 90% found just once. As concerns this clone: Its antigen is as yet unknown.

J was trimmed by 6 bases and V by 2 bases; bases with no gene match: 4. Per germline, CDR1 MDHEN and CDR2 SYDVKM. The CDR3 totals 14 residues. The genes are TRBV28 and TRBJ1-2; TRBD1 agrees at 9 bases. Here the sequenced sample was peripheral blood, taken on day 0 of AZD1222 vaccination. This sequence was found in an adult in good health. CDR3 region: CASSLGQGKNGYTF. Here the CDR3 DNA reads TGTGCCAGCAGTTTAGGACAGGGGAAGAATGGCTACACCTTC.